The subject of this entry is one T cell receptor beta chain. Antigen specificity is unknown. The data were taken from a study of T-cell reconstitution after alpha-beta-depleted transplantation in children. Unique molecular identifiers were incorporated during preparation of the TCRbeta library. Each CDR3 protein is one row after TCRdb ran MiXCR on the PCR reads. The repertoire holds hundreds of thousands of distinct CDR3 sequences, with over 7% as singletons. CDR1 MDHEN and CDR2 SYDVKM come from the germline V gene. The CDR3 length is 14 residues. Trimming removed 10 bases from V and 5 bases from J, with 20 bases in between. General study findings and limits: Once a year had passed after transplant, T-cell counts and diversity came mostly from newly produced T cells. Several hundred expanded graft clones reportedly supplied alpha-beta T cells about two months after transplant. Surviving recipient T cells and intrathymic progenitors accounted for some patients' high TCRbeta diversity at day 60.

The clonotype comes from a female patient under 10 years old who had a stem cell transplant for Fanconi anemia, so the T cells may come from the graft donor. This specimen consisted of peripheral blood, obtained 360 days after TCRalphabeta/CD19-depleted stem cell transplant. The V gene is TRBV28, the J gene TRBJ2-5; a possible D gene is TRBD1 (7 bases). In nucleotides, the CDR3 is TGTGCCACCTCGACGGAGGGGGCCGGGGAGACCCAGTACTTC. As protein: CATSTEGAGETQYF.